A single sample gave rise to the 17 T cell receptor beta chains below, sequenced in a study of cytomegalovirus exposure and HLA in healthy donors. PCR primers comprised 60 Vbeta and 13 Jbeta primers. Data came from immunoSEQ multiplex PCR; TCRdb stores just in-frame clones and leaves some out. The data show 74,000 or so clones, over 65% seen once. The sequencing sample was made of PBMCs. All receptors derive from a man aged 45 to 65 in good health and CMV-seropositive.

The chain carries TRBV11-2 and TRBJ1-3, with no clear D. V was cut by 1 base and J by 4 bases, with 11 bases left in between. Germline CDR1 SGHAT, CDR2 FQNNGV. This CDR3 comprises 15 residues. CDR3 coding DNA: TGTGCCAGCAGCTTAGGGCGGGCGTACGGAAACACCATATATTTT. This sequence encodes CASSLGRAYGNTIYF.

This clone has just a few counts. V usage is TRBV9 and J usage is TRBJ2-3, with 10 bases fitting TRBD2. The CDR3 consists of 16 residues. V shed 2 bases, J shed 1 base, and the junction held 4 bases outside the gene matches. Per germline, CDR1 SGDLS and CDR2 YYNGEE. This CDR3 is CASSVQSGRGTDTQYF. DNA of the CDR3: TGTGCCAGCAGCGTCCAAAGCGGGAGGGGCACAGATACGCAGTATTTT.

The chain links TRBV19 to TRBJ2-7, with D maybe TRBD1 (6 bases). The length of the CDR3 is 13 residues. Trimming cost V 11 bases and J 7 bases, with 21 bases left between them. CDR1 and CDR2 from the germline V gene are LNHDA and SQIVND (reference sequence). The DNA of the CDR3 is TGTGCCGTAGGGCCAGGGGTTCTGAGGGAGCAGTACTTC. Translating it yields CAVGPGVLREQYF.

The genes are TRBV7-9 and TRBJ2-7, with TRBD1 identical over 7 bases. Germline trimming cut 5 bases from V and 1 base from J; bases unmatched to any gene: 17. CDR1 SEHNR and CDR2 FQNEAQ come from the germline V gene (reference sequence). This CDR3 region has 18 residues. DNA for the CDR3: TGTGCCAGCAGCCAAGGTAGTGTTGGGACAGAGAGATCCTACGAGCAGTACTTC. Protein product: CASSQGSVGTERSYEQYF.

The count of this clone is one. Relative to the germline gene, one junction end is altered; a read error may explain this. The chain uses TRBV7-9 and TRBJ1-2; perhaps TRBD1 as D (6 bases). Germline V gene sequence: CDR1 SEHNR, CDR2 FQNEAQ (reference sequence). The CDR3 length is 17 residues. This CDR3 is CSSSFSDFQGSNYGYTF. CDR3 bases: TGTTCCAGCAGCTTCTCTGACTTCCAGGGGAGTAACTATGGCTACACCTTC. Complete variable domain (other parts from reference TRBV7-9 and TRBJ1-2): DTGVSQNPRHKITKRGQNVTFRCDPISEHNRLYWYRQTLGQGPEFLTYFQNEAQLEKSRLLSDRFSAERPKGSFSTLEIQRTEQGDSAMYLCSSSFSDFQGSNYGYTFGSGTRLTVV.

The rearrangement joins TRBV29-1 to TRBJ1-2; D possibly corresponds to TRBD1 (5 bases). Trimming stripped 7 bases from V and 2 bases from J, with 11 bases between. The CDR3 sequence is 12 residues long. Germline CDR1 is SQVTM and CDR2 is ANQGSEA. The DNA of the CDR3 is TGCAGCGGGACATCGCCAAACTATGGCTACACCTTC. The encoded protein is CSGTSPNYGYTF.

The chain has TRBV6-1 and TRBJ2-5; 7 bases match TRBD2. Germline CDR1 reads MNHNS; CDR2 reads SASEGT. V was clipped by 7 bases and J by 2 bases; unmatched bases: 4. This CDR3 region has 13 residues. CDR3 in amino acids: CASTKREQETQYF. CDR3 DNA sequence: TGTGCCAGCACCAAGCGGGAACAAGAGACCCAGTACTTC.

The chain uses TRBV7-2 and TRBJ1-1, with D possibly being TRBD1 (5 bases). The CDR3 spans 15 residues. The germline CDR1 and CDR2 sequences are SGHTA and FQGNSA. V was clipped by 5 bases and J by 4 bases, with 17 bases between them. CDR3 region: CASSPESGRGTEAFF. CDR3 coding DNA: TGTGCCAGCAGCCCCGAATCGGGGCGGGGCACTGAAGCTTTCTTT.

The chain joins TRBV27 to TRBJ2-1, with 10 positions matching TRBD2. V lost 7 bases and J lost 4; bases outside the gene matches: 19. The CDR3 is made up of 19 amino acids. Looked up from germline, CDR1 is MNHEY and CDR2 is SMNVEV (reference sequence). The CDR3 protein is CASTPAVSSGSRAYNEQFF. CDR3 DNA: TGTGCCAGCACTCCGGCTGTGTCTAGCGGGAGTCGGGCTTACAATGAGCAGTTCTTC.

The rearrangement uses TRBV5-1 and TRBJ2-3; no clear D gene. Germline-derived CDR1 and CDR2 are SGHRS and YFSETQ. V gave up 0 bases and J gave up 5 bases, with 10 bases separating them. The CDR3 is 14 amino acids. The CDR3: CASSLVPNQDTQYF. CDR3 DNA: TGCGCCAGCAGCTTGGTCCCTAACCAAGATACGCAGTATTTT.

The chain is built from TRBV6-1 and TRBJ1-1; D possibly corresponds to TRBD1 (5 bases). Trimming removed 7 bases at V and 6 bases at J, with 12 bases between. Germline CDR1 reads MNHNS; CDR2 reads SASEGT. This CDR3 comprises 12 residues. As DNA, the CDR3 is TGTGCCAGCACCGCGACAGTAGCTGAAGCTTTCTTT. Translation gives CASTATVAEAFF.

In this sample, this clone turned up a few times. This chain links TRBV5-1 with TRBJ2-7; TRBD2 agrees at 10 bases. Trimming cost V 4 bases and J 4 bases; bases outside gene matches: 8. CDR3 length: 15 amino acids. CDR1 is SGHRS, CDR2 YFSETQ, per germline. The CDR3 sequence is CASSTQAGGPYEQYF. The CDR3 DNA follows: TGCGCCAGCAGCACACAAGCGGGAGGGCCTTACGAGCAGTACTTC.

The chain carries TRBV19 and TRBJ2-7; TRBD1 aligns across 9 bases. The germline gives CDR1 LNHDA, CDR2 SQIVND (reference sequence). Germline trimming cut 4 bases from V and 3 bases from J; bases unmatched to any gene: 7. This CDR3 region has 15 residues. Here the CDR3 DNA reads TGTGCCAGTAGTAGGCCGGGACAGGGTATCTACGAGCAGTACTTC. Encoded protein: CASSRPGQGIYEQYF.

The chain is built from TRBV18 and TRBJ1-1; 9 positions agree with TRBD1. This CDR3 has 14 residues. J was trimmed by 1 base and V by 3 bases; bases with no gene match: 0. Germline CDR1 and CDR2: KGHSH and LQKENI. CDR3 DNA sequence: TGTGCCAGCTCACCGGGACAGGGGAACACTGAAGCTTTCTTT. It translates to CASSPGQGNTEAFF.

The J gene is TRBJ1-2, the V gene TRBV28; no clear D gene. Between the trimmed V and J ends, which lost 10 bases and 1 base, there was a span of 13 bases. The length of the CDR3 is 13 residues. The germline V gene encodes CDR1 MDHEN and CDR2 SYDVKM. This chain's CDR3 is CATVIGVNYGYTF. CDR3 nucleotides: TGTGCCACCGTCATAGGAGTTAACTATGGCTACACCTTC.

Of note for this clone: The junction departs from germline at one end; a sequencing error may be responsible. CDR3 region: CSSSLKLREVGYGYTF. CDR3 in DNA: TGTTCCAGCAGCCTCAAACTCAGGGAAGTCGGCTATGGCTACACCTTC. This sequence joins TRBV7-9 and TRBJ1-2, with D possibly matching TRBD1 (5 bases). In germline, CDR1 is SEHNR, CDR2 FQNEAQ (reference sequence). The CDR3 is 16 residues long.

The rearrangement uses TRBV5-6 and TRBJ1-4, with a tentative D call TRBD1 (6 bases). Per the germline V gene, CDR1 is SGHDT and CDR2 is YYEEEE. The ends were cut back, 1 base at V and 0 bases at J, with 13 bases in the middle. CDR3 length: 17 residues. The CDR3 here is CASSLRPGEATNEKLFF. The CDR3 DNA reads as TGTGCCAGCAGCTTGAGGCCAGGGGAAGCAACTAATGAAAAACTGTTTTTT.